This T cell receptor beta chain was found in a study of CD8 T cells in Susac syndrome. The study, taken as a whole, reports: The study's TCR sequencing and HLA analysis drew on a certain number of individuals. That number was acknowledged as relatively small.

For this clonotype: Its antigen is not known.

Germline V CDR1 and CDR2: SGHDN, FVKESK. The CDR3 runs 17 residues. V dropped 4 bases and J dropped 7; count of bases not matched to a gene: 13. CD8+ and CD4+ blood T cells underwent TCR beta sequencing. Purification of the CD8+ and CD4+ T cells relied on negative isolation, and TEMRA cells underwent FACS enrichment. Reverse transcription of about 0.45 to 1 ug RNA was performed with random hexamers. Amplification of TCR beta CDR3 was carried out by immunoSEQ multiplex PCR, which covered 54 Vbeta and 13 Jbeta segments. One entry per CDR3 protein results from TCRdb running MiXCR on the immunoSEQ multiplex PCR reads. The top ten hold 0.1% of the sample, which has fewer than 200,000 distinct CDR3 sequences, 80% to 95% seen once.

The gene calls are TRBV14 and TRBJ2-2, with 9 nucleotides matching TRBD1. The sample taken for sequencing was CD4+ T cells from PBMCs. The receptor's source is a human donor in good health. CDR3 sequence reads: CASSPSAGTGKNGELFF. The DNA of the CDR3 is TGTGCCAGCAGCCCGAGTGCCGGGACAGGGAAGAACGGGGAGCTGTTTTTT.